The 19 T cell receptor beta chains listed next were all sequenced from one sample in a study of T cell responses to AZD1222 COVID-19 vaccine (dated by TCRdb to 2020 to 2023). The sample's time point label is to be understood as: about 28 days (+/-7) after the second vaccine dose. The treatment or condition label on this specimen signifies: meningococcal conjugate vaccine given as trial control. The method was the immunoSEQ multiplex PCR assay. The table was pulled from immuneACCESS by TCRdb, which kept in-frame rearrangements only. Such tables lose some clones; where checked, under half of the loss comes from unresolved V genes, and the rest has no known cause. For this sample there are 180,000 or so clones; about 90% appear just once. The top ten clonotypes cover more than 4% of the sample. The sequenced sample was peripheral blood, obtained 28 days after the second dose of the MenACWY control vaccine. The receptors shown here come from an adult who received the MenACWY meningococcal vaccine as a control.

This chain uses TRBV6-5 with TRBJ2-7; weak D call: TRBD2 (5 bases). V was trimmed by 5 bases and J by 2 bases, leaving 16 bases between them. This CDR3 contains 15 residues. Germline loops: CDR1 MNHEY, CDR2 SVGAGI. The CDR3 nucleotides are TGTGCCAGCAGTACCCGCGGAGGACCGACCTACGAGCAGTACTTC. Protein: CASSTRGGPTYEQYF.

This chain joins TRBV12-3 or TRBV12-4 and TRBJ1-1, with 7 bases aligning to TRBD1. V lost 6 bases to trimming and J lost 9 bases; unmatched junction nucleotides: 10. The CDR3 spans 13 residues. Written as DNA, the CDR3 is TGTGCCAGCAGGACTTACGGACAGGACAAAGCTTTCTTT. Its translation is CASRTYGQDKAFF.

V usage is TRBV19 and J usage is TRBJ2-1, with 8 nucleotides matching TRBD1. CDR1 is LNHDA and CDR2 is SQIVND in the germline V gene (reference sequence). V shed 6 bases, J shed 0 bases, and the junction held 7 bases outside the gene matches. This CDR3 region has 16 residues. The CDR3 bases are TGTGCCAGTAGCCCCGACAGGGGAGCCTCCTACAATGAGCAGTTCTTC. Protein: CASSPDRGASYNEQFF.

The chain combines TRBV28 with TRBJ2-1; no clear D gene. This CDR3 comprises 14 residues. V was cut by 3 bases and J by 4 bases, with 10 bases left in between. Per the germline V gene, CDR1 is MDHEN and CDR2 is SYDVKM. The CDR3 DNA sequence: TGTGCCAGCAGTTTTTTGCCAGATTACAATGAGCAGTTCTTC. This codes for CASSFLPDYNEQFF.

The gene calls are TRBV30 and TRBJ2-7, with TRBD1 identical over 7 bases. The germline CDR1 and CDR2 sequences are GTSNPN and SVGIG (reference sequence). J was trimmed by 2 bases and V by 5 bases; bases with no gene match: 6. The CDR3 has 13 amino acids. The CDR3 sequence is CAWGRDSPYEQYF. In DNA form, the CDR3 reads TGTGCCTGGGGCCGGGACAGCCCCTACGAGCAGTACTTC.

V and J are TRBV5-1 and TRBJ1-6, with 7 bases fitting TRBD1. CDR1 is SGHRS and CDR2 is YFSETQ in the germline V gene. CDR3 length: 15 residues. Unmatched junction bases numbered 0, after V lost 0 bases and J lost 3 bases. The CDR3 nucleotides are TGCGCCAGCAGCTTGGGACAGGGCTATAATTCACCCCTCCACTTT. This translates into CASSLGQGYNSPLHF.

CDR3 in amino acids: CASSLRQGSTDTQYF. CDR3 bases: TGTGCCAGCAGCCTTCGACAGGGTAGCACAGATACGCAGTATTTT. The chain uses TRBV11-3 and TRBJ2-3; 7 nucleotides line up with TRBD1. Germline loops: CDR1 SGHNT, CDR2 YENEEA. The CDR3 consists of 15 residues. After removal of 5 bases from V and 0 bases from J, the junction contained 5 bases not matched to a gene.

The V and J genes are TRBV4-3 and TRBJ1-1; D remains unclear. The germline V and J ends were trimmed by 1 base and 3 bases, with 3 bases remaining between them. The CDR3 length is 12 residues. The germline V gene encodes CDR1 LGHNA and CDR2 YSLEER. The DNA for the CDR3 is TGCGCCAGCAGCCAAGGATACACTGAAGCTTTCTTT. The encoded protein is CASSQGYTEAFF.

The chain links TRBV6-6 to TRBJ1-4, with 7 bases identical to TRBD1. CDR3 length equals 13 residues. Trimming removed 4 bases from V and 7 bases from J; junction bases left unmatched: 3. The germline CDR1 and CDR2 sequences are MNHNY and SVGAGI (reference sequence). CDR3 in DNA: TGTGCCAGCAGTTCCGGGACAGTTGAAAAACTGTTTTTT. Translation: CASSSGTVEKLFF.

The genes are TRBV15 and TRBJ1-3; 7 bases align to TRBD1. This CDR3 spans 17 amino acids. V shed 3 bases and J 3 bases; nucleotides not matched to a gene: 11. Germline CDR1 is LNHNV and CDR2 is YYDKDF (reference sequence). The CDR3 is CATSSSAGGSFGNTIYF. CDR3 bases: TGTGCCACCAGCAGTTCCGCAGGGGGATCGTTTGGAAACACCATATATTTT.

The CDR3 bases are TGTGCCAGCAGGTATCAGCTTTCTGGAAACACCATATATTTT. The encoded protein is CASRYQLSGNTIYF. The rearrangement links TRBV6-5 to TRBJ1-3; D not resolved. The V gene's germline CDR1 is MNHEY and CDR2 SVGAGI. Trimming took off 6 bases at V and 1 base at J, with 10 bases between the two ends. The CDR3 length is 14 residues.

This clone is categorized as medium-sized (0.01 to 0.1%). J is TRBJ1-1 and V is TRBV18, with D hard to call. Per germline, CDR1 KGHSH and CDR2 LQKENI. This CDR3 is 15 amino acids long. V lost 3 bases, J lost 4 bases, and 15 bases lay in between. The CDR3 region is CASSPGDVSSTEAFF. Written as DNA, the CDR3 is TGTGCCAGCTCACCCGGAGACGTAAGTAGCACTGAAGCTTTCTTT.

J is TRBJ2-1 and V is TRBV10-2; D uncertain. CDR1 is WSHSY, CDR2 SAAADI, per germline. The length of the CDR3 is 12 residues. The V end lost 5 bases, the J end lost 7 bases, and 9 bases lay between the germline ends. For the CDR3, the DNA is TGCGCCAGCAGTTCCCTTGGGAATGAGCAGTTCTTC. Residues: CASSSLGNEQFF.

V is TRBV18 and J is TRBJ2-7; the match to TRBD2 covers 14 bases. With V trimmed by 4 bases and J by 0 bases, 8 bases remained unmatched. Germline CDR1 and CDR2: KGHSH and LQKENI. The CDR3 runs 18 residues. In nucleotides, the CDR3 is TGTGCCAGCTCACAAGGACTAGCGGGGGGAACCAGCTCCTACGAGCAGTACTTC. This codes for CASSQGLAGGTSSYEQYF. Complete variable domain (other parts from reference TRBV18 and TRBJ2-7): NAGVMQNPRHLVRRRGQEARLRCSPMKGHSHVYWYRQLPEEGLKFMVYLQKENIIDESGMPKERFSAEFPKEGPSILRIQQVVRGDSAAYFCASSQGLAGGTSSYEQYFGPGTRLTVT.

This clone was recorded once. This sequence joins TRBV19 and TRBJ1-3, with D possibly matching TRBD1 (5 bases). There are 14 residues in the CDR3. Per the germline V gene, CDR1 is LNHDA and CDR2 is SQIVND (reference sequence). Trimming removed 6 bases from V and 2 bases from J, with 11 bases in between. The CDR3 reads CASRVGGTGNTIYF. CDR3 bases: TGTGCCAGTAGAGTCGGGGGAACTGGAAACACCATATATTTT.

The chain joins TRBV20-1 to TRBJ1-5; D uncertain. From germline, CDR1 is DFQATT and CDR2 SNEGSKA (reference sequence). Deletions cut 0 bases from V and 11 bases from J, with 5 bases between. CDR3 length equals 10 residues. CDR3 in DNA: TGCAGTGCTAGAGATCGGGCCCAGCATTTT. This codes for CSARDRAQHF.

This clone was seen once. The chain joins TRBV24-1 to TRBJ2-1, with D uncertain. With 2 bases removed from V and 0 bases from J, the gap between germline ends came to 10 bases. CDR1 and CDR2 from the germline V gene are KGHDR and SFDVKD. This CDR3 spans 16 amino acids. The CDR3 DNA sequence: TGTGCCACCAGTGATTCATTTCGCAGCTCCTACAATGAGCAGTTCTTC. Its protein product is CATSDSFRSSYNEQFF.

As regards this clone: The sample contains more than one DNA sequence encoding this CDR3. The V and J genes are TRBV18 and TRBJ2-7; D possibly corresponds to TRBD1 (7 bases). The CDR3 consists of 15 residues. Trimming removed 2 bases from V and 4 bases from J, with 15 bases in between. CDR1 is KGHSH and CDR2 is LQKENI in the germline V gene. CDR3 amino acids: CASSPGRQGLYEQYF. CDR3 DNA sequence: TGTGCCAGCTCACCAGGGCGACAGGGACTTTACGAGCAGTACTTC.

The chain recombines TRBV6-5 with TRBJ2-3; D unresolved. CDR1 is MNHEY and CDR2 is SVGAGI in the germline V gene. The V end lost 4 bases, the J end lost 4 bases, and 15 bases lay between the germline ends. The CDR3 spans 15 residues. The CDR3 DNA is TGTGCCAGCAGTTCCCGGAAGGCTCCTGCAGATACGCAGTATTTT. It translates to CASSSRKAPADTQYF.